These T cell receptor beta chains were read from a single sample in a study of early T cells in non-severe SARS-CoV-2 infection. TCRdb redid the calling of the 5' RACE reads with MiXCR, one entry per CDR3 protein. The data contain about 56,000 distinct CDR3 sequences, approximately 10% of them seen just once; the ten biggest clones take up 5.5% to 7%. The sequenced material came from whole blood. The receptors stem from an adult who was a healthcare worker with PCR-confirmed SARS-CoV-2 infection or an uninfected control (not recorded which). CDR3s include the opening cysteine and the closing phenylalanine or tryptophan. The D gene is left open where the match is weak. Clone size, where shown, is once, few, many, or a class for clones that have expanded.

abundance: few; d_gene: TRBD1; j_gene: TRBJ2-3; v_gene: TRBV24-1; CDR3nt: TGTGCCACCAGTGACTCCACCCAGGGGGCAGGATGGGCAGATACGCAGTATTTT; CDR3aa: CATSDSTQGAGWADTQYF
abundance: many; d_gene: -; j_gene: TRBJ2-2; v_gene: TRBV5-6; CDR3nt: TGTGCCAGCAGCTCGGGGCCAACAATAATACGGGGCACCGGGGAGCTGTTTTTT; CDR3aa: CASSSGPTIIRGTGELFF
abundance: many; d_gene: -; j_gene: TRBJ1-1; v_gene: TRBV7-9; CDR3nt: TGTGCCAGCAGCCTTTATCCCCAGAACACTGAAGCTTTCTTT; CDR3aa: CASSLYPQNTEAFF
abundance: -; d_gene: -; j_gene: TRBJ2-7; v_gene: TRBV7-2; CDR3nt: TGTGCCAGCAGCTCCGGACAACTCTACGAGCAGTACTTC; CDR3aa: CASSSGQLYEQYF
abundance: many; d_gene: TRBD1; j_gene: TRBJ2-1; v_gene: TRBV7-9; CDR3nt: TGTGCCGGGGTTGAGTGGGACAGGGGCTACAATGAGCAGTTCTTC; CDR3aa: CAGVEWDRGYNEQFF
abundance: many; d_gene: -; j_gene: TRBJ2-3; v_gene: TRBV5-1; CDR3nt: TGCGCCAGCAGCTTGGTTGGAGCGACCACAGATACGCAGTATTTT; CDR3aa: CASSLVGATTDTQYF
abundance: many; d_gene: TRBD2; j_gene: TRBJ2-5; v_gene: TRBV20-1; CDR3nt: TGCAGTGCTGGCCGGGACTACCGTGAAGAGACCCAGTACTTC; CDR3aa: CSAGRDYREETQYF
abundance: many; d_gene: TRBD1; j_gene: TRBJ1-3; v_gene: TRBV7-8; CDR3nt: TGTGCCAGCAGCTTAGGGACAGGGGGTTTCTCTGGAAACACCATATATTTT; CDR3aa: CASSLGTGGFSGNTIYF
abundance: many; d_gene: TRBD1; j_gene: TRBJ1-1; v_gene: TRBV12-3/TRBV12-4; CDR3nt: TGTGCCAGCAGTTTCAGCAGGGGGCTTACTGAAGCTTTCTTT; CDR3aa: CASSFSRGLTEAFF
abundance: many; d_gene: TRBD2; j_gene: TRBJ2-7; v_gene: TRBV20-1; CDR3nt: TGCAGTGGATCTAGCGGTCAGTACGAGCAGTACTTC; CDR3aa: CSGSSGQYEQYF
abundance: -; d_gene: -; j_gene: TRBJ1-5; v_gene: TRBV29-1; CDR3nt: TGCAGCGTCAGGGAAGGCAATCAGCCCCAGCATTTT; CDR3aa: CSVREGNQPQHF
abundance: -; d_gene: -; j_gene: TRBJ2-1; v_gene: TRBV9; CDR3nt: TGTGCCAGCAGCGTAGGCGGCCACAATGAGCAGTTCTTC; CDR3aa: CASSVGGHNEQFF
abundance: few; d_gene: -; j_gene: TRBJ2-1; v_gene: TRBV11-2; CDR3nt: TGTGCCAGCAGCTTAGATCTACAGGGTCAATTCTTC; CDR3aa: CASSLDLQGQFF
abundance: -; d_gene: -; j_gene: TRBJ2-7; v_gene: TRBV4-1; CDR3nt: TGCGCCAGCAGCCAAGATGGACACGGCGAATACGAGCAGTACTTC; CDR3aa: CASSQDGHGEYEQYF
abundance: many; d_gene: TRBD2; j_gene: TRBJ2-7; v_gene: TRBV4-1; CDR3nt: TGCGCCAGCAGCCAAGCCCAGGGACTATACGAGCAGTACTTC; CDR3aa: CASSQAQGLYEQYF
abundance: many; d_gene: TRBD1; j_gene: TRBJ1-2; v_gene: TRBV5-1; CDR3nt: TGCGCCAGCAGCTCCCCGCGCGGGACAGGGGGAAGTAACTATGGCTACACCTTC; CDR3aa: CASSSPRGTGGSNYGYTF
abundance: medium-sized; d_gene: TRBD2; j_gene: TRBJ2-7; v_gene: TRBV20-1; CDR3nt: TGCAGTGCTAGGGTAATGAGCGGGGACTTCTACGAGCAGTACTTC; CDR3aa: CSARVMSGDFYEQYF
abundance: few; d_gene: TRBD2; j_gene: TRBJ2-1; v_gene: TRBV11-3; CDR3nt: TGTGCCAGCAGCTTAGGAGGGACTAGCGGTAGAACCAATGAGCAGTTCTTC; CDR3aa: CASSLGGTSGRTNEQFF
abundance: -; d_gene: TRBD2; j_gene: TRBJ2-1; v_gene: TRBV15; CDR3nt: TGTGCCACCTCCGGGAGGGGTTTCCCCACAAATGAGCAGTTCTTC; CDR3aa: CATSGRGFPTNEQFF
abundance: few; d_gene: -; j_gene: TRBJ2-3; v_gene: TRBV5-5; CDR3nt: TGTGCCAGCAGCCGCCCGGGGTACGATACGCAGTATTTT; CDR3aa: CASSRPGYDTQYF
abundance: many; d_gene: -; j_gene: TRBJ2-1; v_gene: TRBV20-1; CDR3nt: TGCAGTGCTAGCGGCGGGACTGCCTACAATGAGCAGTTCTTC; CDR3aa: CSASGGTAYNEQFF
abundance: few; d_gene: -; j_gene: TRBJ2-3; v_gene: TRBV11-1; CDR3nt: TGTGCCAGCAGCTTCATTAGGAACAGAGATACGCAGTATTTT; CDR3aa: CASSFIRNRDTQYF
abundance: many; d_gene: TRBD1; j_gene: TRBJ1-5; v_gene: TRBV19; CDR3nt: TGTGCCAGTAGTATAGGGACAGGACAGCGGCAGCCCCAGCATTTT; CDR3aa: CASSIGTGQRQPQHF
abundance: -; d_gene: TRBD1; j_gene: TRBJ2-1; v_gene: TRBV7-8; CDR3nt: TGTGCCAGCAGCTCCGGGACAGGGGGCCAGGAGCAGTTCTTC; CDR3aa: CASSSGTGGQEQFF
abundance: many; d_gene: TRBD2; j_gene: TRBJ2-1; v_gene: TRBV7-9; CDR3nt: TGTGCCAGCAGCATTAGCGGGAGCTCCTACAATGAGCAGTTCTTC; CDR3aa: CASSISGSSYNEQFF
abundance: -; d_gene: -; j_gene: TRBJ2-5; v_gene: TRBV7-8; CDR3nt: TGTGCCAGCAGCTTAGGTGAGGTCCTTGAGACCCAGTACTTC; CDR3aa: CASSLGEVLETQYF
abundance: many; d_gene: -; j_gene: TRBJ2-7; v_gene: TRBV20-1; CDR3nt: TGCAGTGCTCGTCCGTCTAGGGTTCAAGGGGAGCAGTACTTC; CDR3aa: CSARPSRVQGEQYF
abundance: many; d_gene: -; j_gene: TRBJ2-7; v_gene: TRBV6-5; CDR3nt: TGTGCCAGCAGTCGCCGGTTCCCCTACGAGCAGTACTTC; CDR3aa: CASSRRFPYEQYF
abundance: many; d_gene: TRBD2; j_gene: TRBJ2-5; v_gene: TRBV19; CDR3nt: TGTGCCAGTAGTGTCGGGCCTACTAGCGGGAGCCCACAAGAGACCCAGTACTTC; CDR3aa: CASSVGPTSGSPQETQYF
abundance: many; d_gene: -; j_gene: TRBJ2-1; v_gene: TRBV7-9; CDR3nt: TGTGCCAGCAGCTTCCTGGCTTCGGGGAATGAGCAGTTCTTC; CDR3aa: CASSFLASGNEQFF
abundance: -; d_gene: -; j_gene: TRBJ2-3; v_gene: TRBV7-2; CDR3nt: TGTGCCAGCAGCTTCCGAAGAGGAGATACGCAGTATTTT; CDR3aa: CASSFRRGDTQYF
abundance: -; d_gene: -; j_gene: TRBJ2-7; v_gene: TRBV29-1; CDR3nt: TGCAGCGTTGAAGAGGCGGGTGGGATGATGAACGAGCAGTACTTC; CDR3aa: CSVEEAGGMMNEQYF
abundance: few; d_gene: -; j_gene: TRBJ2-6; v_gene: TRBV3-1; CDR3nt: TGTGCCAGCAGCCAAGGCTCTGGGGCCAACGTCCTGACTTTC; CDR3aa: CASSQGSGANVLTF
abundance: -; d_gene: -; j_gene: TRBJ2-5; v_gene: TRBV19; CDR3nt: TGTGCCAGTAGTATTCCCAGCGGGCAGGGTGAAGAGACCCAGTACTTC; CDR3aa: CASSIPSGQGEETQYF
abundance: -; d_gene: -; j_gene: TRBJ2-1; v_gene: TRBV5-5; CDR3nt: TGTGCCAGCAGCTTGGAACTAGACCAAACAGTCGATGAGCAGTTCTTC; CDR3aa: CASSLELDQTVDEQFF
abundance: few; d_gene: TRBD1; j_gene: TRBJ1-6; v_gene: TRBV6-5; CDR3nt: TGTGCCAGCAGTTACGCGGGACAGGGTGACGGTTCACCCCTCCACTTT; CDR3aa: CASSYAGQGDGSPLHF
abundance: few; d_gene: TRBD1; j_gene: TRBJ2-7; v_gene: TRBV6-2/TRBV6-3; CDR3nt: TGTGCCAGCAGTCCCGTCCTCCTCCGGGACAGGGGGGACGAGCAGTACTTC; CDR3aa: CASSPVLLRDRGDEQYF
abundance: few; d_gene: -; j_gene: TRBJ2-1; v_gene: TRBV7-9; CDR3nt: TGTGCCAGCAGCCCCCAATTTCACTACAATGAGCAGTTCTTC; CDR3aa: CASSPQFHYNEQFF
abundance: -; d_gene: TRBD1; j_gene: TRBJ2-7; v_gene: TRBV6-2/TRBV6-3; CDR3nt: TGTGCCAGCAGTTACGGGACAGGGGTCGCCTACGAGCAGTACTTC; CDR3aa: CASSYGTGVAYEQYF
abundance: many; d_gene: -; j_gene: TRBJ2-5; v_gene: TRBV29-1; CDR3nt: TGCAGCGTCAAGGAGCAACATCAAGAGACCCAGTACTTC; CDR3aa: CSVKEQHQETQYF
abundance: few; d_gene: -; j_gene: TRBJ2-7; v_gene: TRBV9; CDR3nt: TGTGCCAGCAGCGTAGGGGTCACGGGACGCTACGAGCAGTACTTC; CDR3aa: CASSVGVTGRYEQYF
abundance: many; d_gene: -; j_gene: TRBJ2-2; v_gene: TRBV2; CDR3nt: TGTGCCAGCAGTGAAGGACGGGGATACACCGGGGAGCTGTTTTTT; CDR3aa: CASSEGRGYTGELFF
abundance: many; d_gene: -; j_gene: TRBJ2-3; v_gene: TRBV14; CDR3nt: TGTGCCAGCAGCGGACTCAGGGGTAGGGCAGATACGCAGTATTTT; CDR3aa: CASSGLRGRADTQYF
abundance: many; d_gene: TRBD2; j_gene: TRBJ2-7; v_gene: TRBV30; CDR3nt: TGTGCCTGGAGAACGGGAGGGCTGCGCGAGCAGTACTTC; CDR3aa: CAWRTGGLREQYF
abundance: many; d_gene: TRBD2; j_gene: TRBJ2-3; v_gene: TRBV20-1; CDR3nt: TGCAGTGCTCCTCTAGCGGGAGGCACAGATACGCAGTATTTT; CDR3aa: CSAPLAGGTDTQYF
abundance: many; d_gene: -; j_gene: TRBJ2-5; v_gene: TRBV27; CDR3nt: TGTGCCAGCAGTCCCTGGACAGGGAGGGGGCAAGAGACCCAGTACTTC; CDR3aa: CASSPWTGRGQETQYF
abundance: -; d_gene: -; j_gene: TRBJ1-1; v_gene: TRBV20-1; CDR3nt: TGCAGTGCTAGTCGCAGGGGCACTGAAGCTTTCTTT; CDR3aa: CSASRRGTEAFF
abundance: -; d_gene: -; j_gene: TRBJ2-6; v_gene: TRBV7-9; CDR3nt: TGTGCCAGCAGTATTACAGCTAGCTCTGGGGCCAACGTCCTGACTTTC; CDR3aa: CASSITASSGANVLTF
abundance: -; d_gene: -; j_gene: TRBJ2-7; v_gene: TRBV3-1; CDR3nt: TGTGCCAGCAGCCAAGGGTTCTCCCACTACGAGCAGTACTTC; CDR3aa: CASSQGFSHYEQYF
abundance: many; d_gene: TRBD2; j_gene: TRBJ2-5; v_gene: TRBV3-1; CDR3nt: TGTGCCAGCAGCCCCTTAGAGCCACTAGCGGGGACGGGGCAAGAGACCCAGTACTTC; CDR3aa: CASSPLEPLAGTGQETQYF
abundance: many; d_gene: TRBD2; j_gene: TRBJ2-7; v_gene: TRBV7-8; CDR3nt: TGTGCCAGCAGCTTAGTTACTAGCGGACCCTACGAGCAGTACTTC; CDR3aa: CASSLVTSGPYEQYF
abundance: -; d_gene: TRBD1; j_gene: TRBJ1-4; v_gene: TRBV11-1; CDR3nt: TGTGCCAGCAGCCTCAACGACAGGGCGCAAAAACTGTTTTTT; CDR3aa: CASSLNDRAQKLFF
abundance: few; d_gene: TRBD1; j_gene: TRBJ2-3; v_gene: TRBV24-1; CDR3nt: TGTGCCACCAGTGAGAACAGGGGGCAGGCAGATACGCAGTATTTT; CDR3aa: CATSENRGQADTQYF
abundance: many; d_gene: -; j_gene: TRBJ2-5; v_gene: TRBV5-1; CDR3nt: TGCGCCAGCAGCTTGGGTTTCCAAGAGACCCAGTACTTC; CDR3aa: CASSLGFQETQYF
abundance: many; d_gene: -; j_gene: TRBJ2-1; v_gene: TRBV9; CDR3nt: TGTGCCAGCAGCGTAGGTATTAGCGGAAATCCTTCCTACAATGAGCAGTTCTTC; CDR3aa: CASSVGISGNPSYNEQFF
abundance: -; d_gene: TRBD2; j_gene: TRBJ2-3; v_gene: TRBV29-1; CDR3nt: TGCAGCGTTGAACTAGCGGGGACGAGCACAGATACGCAGTATTTT; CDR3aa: CSVELAGTSTDTQYF
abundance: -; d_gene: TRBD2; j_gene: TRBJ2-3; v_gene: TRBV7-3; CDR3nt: TGTGCCAGCAGCTGGGGACTAGCGGATACGCAGTATTTT; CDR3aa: CASSWGLADTQYF
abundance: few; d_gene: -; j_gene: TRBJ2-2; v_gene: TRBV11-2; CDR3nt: TGTGCCAGCAGCTCAGAAGTTGGGGGCGCGGACACCGGGGAGCTGTTTTTT; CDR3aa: CASSSEVGGADTGELFF